This TCR beta chain appears in the sequencing data of a study of PD-1 blockade in classical Hodgkin lymphoma (dated by TCRdb to 2018 to 2020). At the level of the whole study: To define a peripheral blood immune signature of response to PD-1 blockade in classical Hodgkin lymphoma, the study combined TCR beta sequencing with CyTOF.

The germline V gene supplies CDR1 SQVTM and CDR2 ANQGSEA. Clipping removes 7 bases from V and 1 base from J, with 3 as the unmatched junction base count. Its CDR3 holds 12 amino acids, cysteine through phenylalanine. The DNA shown is the 36-base CDR3, in frame from base 1. Summary of the overall study and its limitations: Baseline TCR diversity was reported to be lower in newly diagnosed patients than in healthy donors, and even lower in relapsed/refractory patients. The study covered only a single clinical trial cohort, and the causes of the repertoire differences, possibly disease activity or prior therapy, were still not defined.

Read against the paper, the sample's time point label means: newly diagnosed, previously untreated cHL patient sample. To serve as a comparison group for the relapsed/refractory trial patients, PBMCs were sequenced from patients with newly diagnosed, previously untreated classical Hodgkin lymphoma. After peripheral blood was drawn into 8 mL Vacutainer Cell Preparation Tubes, PBMCs were isolated by centrifugation and then cryopreserved. Concerning this clone: Its antigen is not yet known. Qualities for individual bases were not recorded, and no much larger clone is one base off.

Genomic DNA was extracted with the Qiagen DNeasy kit from unsorted PBMCs and from negatively selected CD4+ and CD8+ fractions. Using primers that anneal to V and J segments, immunoSEQ multiplex PCR amplified the TCR beta CDR3 regions. A synthetic immune receptor repertoire was used to minimize amplification bias, and any remaining bias was removed computationally after sequencing. On the authors' methods: Repertoire diversity was quantified as the Shannon entropy index using custom Python scripts. Unsorted, CD4+ and CD8+ repertoires were analyzed separately, except for combined analyses in which CD4+ and CD8+ sequences were merged in silico. Held by TCRdb, this immuneACCESS table contains in-frame sequences only and omits some clones. Under half of the omission traces to an unresolved V gene where checked; the cause of the rest is unknown. D and trimming come from the DNA, and the V and J calls and clone size come from that table. Recorded for this sample are about 25,000 clones; approximately 93% of them occurred a single time. About 3.7% of the sample belongs to the ten largest clones.

Rearrangement joined TRBV29-1 to TRBJ1-1; TRBD1 agrees with 7 junctional bases. The clonotype was recovered from a human donor with classical Hodgkin lymphoma. Sequenced sample: peripheral blood mononuclear cells (PBMCs). The sequenced DNA is TGCAGCGGGAGACAGGGGAACACTGAAGCTTTCTTT. It codes for CSGRQGNTEAFF.